This T cell receptor beta chain was retrieved from a study of T cell responses to AZD1222 COVID-19 vaccine. CDR1 and CDR2 (germline): SGHNT, YYREEE (reference sequence). V was clipped by 4 bases and J by 2 bases, with 9 bases between them. The CDR3 contains 14 residues. Libraries were prepared by immunoSEQ multiplex PCR; TCRdb keeps only in-frame clonotypes and omits some of them. The data show 150,000 or so clones, more than 85% seen once. The receptor comes from an adult who received the AZD1222 COVID-19 vaccine. Specimen: peripheral blood, collected 28 days after the second AZD1222 dose. This chain joins TRBV5-4 and TRBJ1-4, with D uncertain. The CDR3 bases are TGTGCCAGCAGCCAGTTGGGGACTAATGAAAAACTGTTTTTT. Its protein product is CASSQLGTNEKLFF.